This TCR beta chain was recovered during a study of beta chain features in type 1 diabetes. Study-level background: About 110 million sorted cells were examined across all samples. Study findings and constraints: Sequencing the cDNA could make cells with high TCR expression show up more than they should. Diminished insertions and augmented deletions at VDJ junctions characterized type 1 diabetes patients. It was not settled here whether HLA type affects TCRB rearrangement.

Isolated RNA was reverse transcribed in full, so expressed TCRB transcripts were sequenced. TCRdb's copy holds only in-frame clones and misses some; the assay was immunoSEQ multiplex PCR. Of 200,000 to 250,000 clones in the sample, over 8.5% are singletons; the top ten hold just under 0.035%. This clone came up a few times. The target antigen is unknown. Per germline, CDR1 MNHEY and CDR2 SVGAGI. V was shortened by 0 bases and J by 8 bases, with 7 bases between the two germline ends. The CDR3 consists of 12 residues. Sequencing was done on a sample of naive CD4+ T cells from blood. This TCR came from a woman between 18 and 29 years old in good health. The J gene is TRBJ1-2, the V gene TRBV6-5; no clear D. CDR3 nucleotides: TGTGCCAGCAGTTACTCGTCGGGGGGCTACACCTTC. Translating it yields CASSYSSGGYTF.